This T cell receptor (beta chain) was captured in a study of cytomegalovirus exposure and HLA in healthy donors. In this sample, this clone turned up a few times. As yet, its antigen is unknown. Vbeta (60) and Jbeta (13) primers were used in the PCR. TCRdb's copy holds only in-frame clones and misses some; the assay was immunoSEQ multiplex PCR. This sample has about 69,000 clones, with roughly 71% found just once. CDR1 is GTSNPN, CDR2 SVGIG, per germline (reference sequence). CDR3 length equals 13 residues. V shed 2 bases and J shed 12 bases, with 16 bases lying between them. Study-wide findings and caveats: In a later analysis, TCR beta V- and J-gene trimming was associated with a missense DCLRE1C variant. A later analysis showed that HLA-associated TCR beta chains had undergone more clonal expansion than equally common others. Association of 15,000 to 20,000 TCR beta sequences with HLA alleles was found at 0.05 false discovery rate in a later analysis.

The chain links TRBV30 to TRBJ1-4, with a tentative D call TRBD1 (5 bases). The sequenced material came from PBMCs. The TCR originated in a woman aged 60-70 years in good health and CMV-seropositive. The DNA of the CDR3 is TGTGCCTGGAGTTGGGCGGCGAAAGGGGAACTGTTTTTT. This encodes CAWSWAAKGELFF.